This TCR beta chain came from a study of chemoradiotherapy in HPV16-positive cancers. Germline V gene lookup returns CDR1 SGDLS and CDR2 YYNGEE. The CDR3 totals 15 residues. Trimming removed 2 bases from V and 1 base from J, with 12 bases in between. Clones were read by immunoSEQ multiplex PCR, and TCRdb kept only the in-frame ones, dropping some. The sample records just under 40,000 clones, roughly three quarters being singletons. The sequence was collected from a human donor with HPV-associated anogenital cancer. V usage is TRBV9 and J usage is TRBJ2-5; either TRBD1 or TRBD2 may supply D (5 bases each). The sample was blood, taken from a patient who underwent chemoradiotherapy. CDR3 residues: CASSVQGRGQETQYF. CDR3 nucleotides: TGTGCCAGCAGCGTGCAGGGTCGGGGCCAAGAGACCCAGTACTTC.